This T cell receptor beta chain derives from a study of blood T cells in healthy people across ages. Whole-study results and caveats: Unsorted PBMCs ruled out conclusive naive versus antigen-experienced comparison.

The authors ran a second PCR of about 6 to 11 cycles using a sample-barcoded 5' primer and a J-beta primer mix. The yield of each sample was at least 3 million CDR3-containing paired-end reads. A single record per CDR3 protein comes from TCRdb applying MiXCR to the 5' RACE reads. Of over 1.5 million distinct CDR3 sequences listed, around 50% are singletons. Drawn from each donor were roughly 9.4 milliliters of peripheral blood. This clonotype was seen a single time. Its specificity is not known. The origin of this receptor is a woman aged 40-49 years in good health. The material sequenced was blood.

CDR3: CASSPGQVAGGYTF. In DNA, the CDR3 is TGCGCCAGCAGCCCCGGACAGGTTGCCGGTGGCTACACCTTC. The rearrangement joins TRBV5-1 to TRBJ1-2; the match to TRBD1 covers 7 bases. V was pared by 4 bases and J by 7 bases, with 10 bases of the junction left unmatched. Per germline, CDR1 SGHRS and CDR2 YFSETQ. This CDR3 is 14 amino acids long.